This TCR beta chain was sequenced in a study of blood T cell repertoires in COVID-19. The overall study: Samples came from the United States, Italy and Spain, spanning acute and convalescent COVID-19. Nucleic acid was either cDNA or gDNA, and it came from T cells, B-cell-depleted T cells, or PBMCs.

Original handling: Scientists estimated how many nucleated cells there were by amplifying reference gene primers. Sequenced by immunoSEQ multiplex PCR; TCRdb stores in-frame clones only, minus some. For V, J and clone size, that table is used; D and trimming come from the DNA. The sample lists 250,000 to 350,000 clones; about 88% were seen once. This TCR derives from a woman aged 60-70 years with acute or convalescent COVID-19. The source material was peripheral blood.

The CDR3 region has the DNA TGCGCCAGCAGCTTGGGGTACACTAGCGGGAAGTCTATCGGGGAGCTGTTTTTT. The encoded protein is CASSLGYTSGKSIGELFF. The chain links TRBV5-1 to TRBJ2-2, with 10 bases aligning to TRBD2. The germline gives CDR1 SGHRS, CDR2 YFSETQ. The CDR3 length is 18 residues. The V and J ends lost 0 bases and 7 bases, in that order; junction bases with no gene match: 12.